This TCR beta chain is from a study of OX40 agonist ivuxolimab in advanced cancers. Study-level results: CD4+ and CD8+ blood T cells expanded clonally by week 6 at 0.1 to 3.0 mg/kg.

CDR3 length equals 14 residues. CDR1 and CDR2 from the germline V gene are MNHNY and SVGAGI (reference sequence). V gave up 6 bases and J gave up 2 bases, with 13 bases separating them. A note on this clone: Antigen unknown.

Method: immunoSEQ multiplex PCR; TCRdb's copy keeps in-frame clones and lacks some. The sample includes some 66,000 clones, approximately 89% of them seen just once. This clonotype originated in an adult with an advanced solid tumor such as melanoma, head and neck, liver or kidney cancer. This specimen consisted of CD4+ or CD8+ T cells sorted from blood, obtained in a trial of the OX40 agonist ivuxolimab. This chain joins TRBV6-6 and TRBJ2-5; D is tentatively TRBD1 or TRBD2 (5 bases each). CDR3 bases: TGTGCCAGCAGACCTACATGGGGGCAAGAGACCCAGTACTTC. Amino acid sequence: CASRPTWGQETQYF.